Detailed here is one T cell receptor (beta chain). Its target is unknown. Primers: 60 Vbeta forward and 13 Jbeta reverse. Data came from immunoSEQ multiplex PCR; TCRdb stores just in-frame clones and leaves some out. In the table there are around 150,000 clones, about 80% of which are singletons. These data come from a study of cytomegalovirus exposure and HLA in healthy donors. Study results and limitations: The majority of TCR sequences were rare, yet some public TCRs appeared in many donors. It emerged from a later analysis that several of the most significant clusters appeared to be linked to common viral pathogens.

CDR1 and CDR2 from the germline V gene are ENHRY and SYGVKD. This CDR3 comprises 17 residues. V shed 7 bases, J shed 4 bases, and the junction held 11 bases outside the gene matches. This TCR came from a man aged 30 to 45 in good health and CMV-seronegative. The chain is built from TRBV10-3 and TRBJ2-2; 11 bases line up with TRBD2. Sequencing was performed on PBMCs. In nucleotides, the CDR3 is TGTGCCATCACAAAGAATAGCGGGAGGGGTGGCACCGGGGAGCTGTTTTTT. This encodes CAITKNSGRGGTGELFF.